This T cell receptor beta chain was recovered during a study of chemoradiotherapy in HPV16-positive cancers. About the research overall: Candidate HPV-specific clones and shared TCR motifs came from two HPV16-positive patients.

Libraries were prepared by immunoSEQ multiplex PCR; TCRdb keeps only in-frame clonotypes and omits some of them. Of under 10,000 clones detected, 87% appear once; the ten largest clones hold 14%. Over chemoradiotherapy, repertoires were sampled more than once. Germline V gives CDR1 LGHNA, CDR2 YSLEER. V was trimmed by 4 bases and J by 4 bases, leaving 8 bases between them. The CDR3 contains 13 residues. General study points: Functional assays defining HPV-specific T cells used only two HPV16-positive patients. Candidate HPV-specific clones and E7-related TCR motifs grew in tumor during treatment.

In regard to this clone: The antigen is not known.

The sample here was blood, taken from a patient who underwent chemoradiotherapy. The chain is built from TRBV4-3 and TRBJ2-1, with D uncertain. The TCR comes from a human donor with HPV-associated anogenital cancer. CDR3 nucleotides: TGCGCCAGCAGCCTAAACGAATACAATGAGCAGTTCTTC. It encodes CASSLNEYNEQFF.